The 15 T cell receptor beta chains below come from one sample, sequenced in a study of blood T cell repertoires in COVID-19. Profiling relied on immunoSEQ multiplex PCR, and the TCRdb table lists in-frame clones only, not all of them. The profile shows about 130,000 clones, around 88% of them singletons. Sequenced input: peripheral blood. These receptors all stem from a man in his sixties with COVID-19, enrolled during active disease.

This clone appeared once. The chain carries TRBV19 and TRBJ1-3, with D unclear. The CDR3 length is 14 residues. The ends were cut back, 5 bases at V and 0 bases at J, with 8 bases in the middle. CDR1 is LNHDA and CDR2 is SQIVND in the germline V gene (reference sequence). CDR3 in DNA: TGTGCCAGTAGTGAGGATAACTCTGGAAACACCATATATTTT. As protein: CASSEDNSGNTIYF. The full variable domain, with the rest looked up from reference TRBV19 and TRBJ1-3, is DGGITQSPKYLFRKEGQNVTLSCEQNLNHDAMYWYRQDPGQGLRLIYYSQIVNDFQKGDIAEGYSVSREKKESFPLTVTSAQKNPTAFYLCASSEDNSGNTIYFGEGSWLTVV.

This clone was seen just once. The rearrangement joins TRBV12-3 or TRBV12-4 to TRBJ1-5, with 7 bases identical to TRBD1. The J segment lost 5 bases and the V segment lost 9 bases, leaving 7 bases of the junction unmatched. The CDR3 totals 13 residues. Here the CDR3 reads CASGDTGDQPQHF. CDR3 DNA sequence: TGTGCCAGTGGGGATACAGGGGATCAGCCCCAGCATTTT.

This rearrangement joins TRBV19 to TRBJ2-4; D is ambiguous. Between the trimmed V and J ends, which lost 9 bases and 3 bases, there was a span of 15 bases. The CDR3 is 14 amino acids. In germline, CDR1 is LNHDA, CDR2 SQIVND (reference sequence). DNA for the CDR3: TGTGCCAGCGCCCCTTACCGGTACAAAAACATTCAGTACTTC. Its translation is CASAPYRYKNIQYF.

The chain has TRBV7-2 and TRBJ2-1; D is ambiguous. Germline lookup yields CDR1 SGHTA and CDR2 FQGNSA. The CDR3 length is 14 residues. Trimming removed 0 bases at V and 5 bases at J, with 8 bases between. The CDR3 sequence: CASSLAWQNNEQFF. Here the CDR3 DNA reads TGTGCCAGCAGCTTAGCGTGGCAGAACAATGAGCAGTTCTTC.

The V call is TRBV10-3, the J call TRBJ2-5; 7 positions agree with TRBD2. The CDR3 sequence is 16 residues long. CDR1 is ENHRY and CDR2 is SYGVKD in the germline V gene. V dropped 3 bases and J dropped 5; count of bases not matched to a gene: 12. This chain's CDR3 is CAISEAGLRGGETQYF. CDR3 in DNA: TGTGCCATCAGTGAAGCGGGATTGAGGGGAGGGGAGACCCAGTACTTC.

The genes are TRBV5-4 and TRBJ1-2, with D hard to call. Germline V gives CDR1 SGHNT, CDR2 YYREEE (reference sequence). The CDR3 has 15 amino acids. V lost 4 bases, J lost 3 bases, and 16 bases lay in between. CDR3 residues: CASSPGGGRDYGYTF. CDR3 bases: TGTGCCAGCAGCCCGGGTGGAGGGAGAGACTATGGCTACACCTTC.

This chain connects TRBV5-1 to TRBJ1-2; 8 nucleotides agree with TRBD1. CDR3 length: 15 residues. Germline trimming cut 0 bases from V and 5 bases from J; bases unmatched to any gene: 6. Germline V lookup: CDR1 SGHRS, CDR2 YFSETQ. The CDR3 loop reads CASSLGGTGGYGYTF. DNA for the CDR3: TGCGCCAGCAGCTTGGGAGGGACAGGAGGATATGGCTACACCTTC.

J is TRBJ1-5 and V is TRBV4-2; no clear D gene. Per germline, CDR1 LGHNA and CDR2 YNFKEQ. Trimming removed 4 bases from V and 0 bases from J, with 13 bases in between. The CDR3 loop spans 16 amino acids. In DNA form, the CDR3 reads TGTGCCAGCAGCCCCCATTGGCAGAATAGCAATCAGCCCCAGCATTTT. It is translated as CASSPHWQNSNQPQHF.

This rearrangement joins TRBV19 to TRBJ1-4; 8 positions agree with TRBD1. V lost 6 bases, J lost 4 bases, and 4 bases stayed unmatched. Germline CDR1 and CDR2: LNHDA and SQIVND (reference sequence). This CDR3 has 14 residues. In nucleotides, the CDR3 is TGTGCCAGTAGAGATGACAGGGGTAATGAAAAACTGTTTTTT. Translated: CASRDDRGNEKLFF.

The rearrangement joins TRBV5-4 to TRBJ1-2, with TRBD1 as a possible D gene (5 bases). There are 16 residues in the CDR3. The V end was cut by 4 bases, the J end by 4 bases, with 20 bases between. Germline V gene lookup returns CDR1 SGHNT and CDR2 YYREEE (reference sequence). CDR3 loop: CASSPDPGRGVYGYTF. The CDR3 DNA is TGTGCCAGCAGCCCCGATCCAGGGCGGGGAGTCTATGGCTACACCTTC.

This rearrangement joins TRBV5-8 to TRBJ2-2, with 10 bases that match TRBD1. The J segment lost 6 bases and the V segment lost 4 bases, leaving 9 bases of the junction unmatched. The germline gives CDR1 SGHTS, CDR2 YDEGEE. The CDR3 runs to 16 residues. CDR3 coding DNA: TGTGCCAGCAGCACGGGACAGGGGCGTTTGGCCGGGGAGCTGTTTTTT. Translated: CASSTGQGRLAGELFF.

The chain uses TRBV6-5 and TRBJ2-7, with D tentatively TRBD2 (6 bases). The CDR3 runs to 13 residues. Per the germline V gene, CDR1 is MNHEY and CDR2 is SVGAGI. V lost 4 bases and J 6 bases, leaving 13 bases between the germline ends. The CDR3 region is CASSWSTSAEQYF. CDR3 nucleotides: TGTGCCAGCAGTTGGTCGACTAGTGCCGAGCAGTACTTC.

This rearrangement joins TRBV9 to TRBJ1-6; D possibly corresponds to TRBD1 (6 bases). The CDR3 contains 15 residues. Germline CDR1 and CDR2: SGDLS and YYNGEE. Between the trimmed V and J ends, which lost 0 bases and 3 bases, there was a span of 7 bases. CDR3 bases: TGTGCCAGCAGCGTAGCACAGGGCTATAATTCACCCCTCCACTTT. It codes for CASSVAQGYNSPLHF.

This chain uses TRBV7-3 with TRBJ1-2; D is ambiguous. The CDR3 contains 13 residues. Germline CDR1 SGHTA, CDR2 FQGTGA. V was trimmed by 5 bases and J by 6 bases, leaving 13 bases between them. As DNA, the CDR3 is TGTGCCAGCAGCCCAAGCCCGGGAAATGGCTACACCTTC. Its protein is CASSPSPGNGYTF.

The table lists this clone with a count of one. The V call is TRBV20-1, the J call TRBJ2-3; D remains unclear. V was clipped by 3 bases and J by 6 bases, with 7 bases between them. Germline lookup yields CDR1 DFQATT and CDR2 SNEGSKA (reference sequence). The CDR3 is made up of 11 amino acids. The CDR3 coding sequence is TGCAGTGCTAGTCACGGGGATACGCAGTATTTT. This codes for CSASHGDTQYF.